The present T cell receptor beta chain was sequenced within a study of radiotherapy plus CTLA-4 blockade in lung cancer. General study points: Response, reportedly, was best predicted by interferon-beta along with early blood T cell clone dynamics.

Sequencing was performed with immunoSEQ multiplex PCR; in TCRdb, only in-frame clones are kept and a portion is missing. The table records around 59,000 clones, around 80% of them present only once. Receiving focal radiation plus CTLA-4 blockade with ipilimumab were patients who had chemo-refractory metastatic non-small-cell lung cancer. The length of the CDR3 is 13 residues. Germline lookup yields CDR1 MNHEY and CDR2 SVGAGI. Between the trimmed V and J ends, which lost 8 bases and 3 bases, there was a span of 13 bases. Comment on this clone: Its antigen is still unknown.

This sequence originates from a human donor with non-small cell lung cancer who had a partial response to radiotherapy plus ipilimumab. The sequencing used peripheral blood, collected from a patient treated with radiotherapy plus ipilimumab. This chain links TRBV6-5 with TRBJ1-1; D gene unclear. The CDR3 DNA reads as TGTGCCAGCGGAAACGACGCGGACACTGAAGCTTTCTTT. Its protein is CASGNDADTEAFF.